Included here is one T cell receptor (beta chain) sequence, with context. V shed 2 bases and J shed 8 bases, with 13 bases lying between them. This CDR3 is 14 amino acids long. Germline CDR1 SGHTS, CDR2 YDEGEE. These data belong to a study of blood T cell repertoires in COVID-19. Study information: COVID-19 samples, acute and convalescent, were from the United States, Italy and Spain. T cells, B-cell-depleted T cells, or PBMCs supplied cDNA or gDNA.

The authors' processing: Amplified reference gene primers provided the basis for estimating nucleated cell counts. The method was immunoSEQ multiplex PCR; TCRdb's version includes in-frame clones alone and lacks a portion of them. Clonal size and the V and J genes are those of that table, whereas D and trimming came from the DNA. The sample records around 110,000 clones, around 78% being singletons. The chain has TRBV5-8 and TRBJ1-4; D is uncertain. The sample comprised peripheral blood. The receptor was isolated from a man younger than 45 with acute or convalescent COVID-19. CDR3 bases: TGTGCCAGCAGCTTTCGAGGTGGTGGCGAAAAACTGTTTTTT. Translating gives CASSFRGGGEKLFF.